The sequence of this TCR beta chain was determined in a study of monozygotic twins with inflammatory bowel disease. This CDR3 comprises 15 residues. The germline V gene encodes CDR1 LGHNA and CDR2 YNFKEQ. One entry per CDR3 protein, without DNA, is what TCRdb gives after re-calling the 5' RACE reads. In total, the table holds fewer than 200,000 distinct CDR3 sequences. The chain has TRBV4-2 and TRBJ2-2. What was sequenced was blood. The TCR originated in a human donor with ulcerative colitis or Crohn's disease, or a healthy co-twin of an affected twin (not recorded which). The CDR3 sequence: CASSQEGTNTGELFF.